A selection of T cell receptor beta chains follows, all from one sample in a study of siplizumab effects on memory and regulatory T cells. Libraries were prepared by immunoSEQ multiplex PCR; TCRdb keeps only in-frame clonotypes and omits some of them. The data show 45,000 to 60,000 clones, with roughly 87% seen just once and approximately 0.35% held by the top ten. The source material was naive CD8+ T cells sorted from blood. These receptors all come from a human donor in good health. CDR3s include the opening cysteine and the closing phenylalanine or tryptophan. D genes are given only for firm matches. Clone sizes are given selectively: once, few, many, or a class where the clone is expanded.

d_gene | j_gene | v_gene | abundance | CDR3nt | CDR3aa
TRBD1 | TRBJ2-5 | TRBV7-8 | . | TGTGCCAGCAGCCCACGTCCACAGGGGGCTATAGAGGAGACCCAGTACTTC | CASSPRPQGAIEETQYF
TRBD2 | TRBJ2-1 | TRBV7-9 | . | TGTGCCAGCAGCTTAGGCGGGGGGGCCTTGGAGCAGTTCTTC | CASSLGGGALEQFF
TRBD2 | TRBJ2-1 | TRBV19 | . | TGTGCCAGTAGTATAGCCCCGGGACTAGCGGGGAATGAGCAGTTCTTC | CASSIAPGLAGNEQFF
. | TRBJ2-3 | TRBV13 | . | TGTGCCAGCAGCCTCACAGGGGGGAACGGGACTAGAACCGATACGCAGTATTTT | CASSLTGGNGTRTDTQYF
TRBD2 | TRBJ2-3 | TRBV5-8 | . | TGTGCCAGCAGCAAGACCGGGACTAGCTTTGATACGCAGTATTTT | CASSKTGTSFDTQYF
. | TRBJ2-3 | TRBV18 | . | TGTGCCAGCTCACCCGAGGGGTACGGTACAGATACGCAGTATTTT | CASSPEGYGTDTQYF
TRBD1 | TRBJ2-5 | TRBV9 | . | TGTGCCAGCAGCGTAGCAGCCAGGGGGCCAGAGACCCAGTACTTC | CASSVAARGPETQYF
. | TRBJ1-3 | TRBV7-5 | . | TGTGCCAGAAGCCGCGGGACAGCCTCTGGAAACACCATATATTTT | CARSRGTASGNTIYF
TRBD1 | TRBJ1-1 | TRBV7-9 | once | TGTGCCAGCAGTAACGCTTTCTCGACAGGGGGGCCTGAAGCTTTCTTT | CASSNAFSTGGPEAFF
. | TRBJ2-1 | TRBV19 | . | TGTGCCAGTAGTATTGGGGGGGCGAATGAGCAGTTCTTC | CASSIGGANEQFF
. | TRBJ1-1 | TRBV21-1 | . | TGTGCCAGCAGCTCTTGGACAAATGGGACTGAAGCTTTCTTT | CASSSWTNGTEAFF
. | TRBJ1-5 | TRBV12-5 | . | TGTGCTAGTGGTTTGGTAGATGGGGGTAGCAATCAGCCCCAGCATTTT | CASGLVDGGSNQPQHF
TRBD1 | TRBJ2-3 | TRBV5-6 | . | TGTGCCAGCAGCAATGACAGGGTTCAAGATACGCAGTATTTT | CASSNDRVQDTQYF
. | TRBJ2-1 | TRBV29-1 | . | TGCAGCGTTGAAGGCAACACAGGGAGCTCCTACAATGAGCAGTTCTTC | CSVEGNTGSSYNEQFF
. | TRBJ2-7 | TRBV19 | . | TGTGCCAGTAGTAGTGGTTCCCCCTACGAGCAGTACTTC | CASSSGSPYEQYF
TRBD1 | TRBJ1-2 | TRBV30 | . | TGTGCCTGGAGTGTAGGGTCAGGGGGGGGTGGCTACACCTTC | CAWSVGSGGGGYTF
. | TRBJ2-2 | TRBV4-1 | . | TGCGCCAGCAGCCAAGATGATGGGGGCGTGGCCGGGGAGCTGTTTTTT | CASSQDDGGVAGELFF
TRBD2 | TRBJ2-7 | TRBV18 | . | TGTGCCAGCTCTTCGACTAGCGAAGGAGTCTACGAGCAGTACTTC | CASSSTSEGVYEQYF
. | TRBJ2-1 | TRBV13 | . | TGTGCCAGCAGCTTAATGGGGTTCAATGAGCAGTTCTTC | CASSLMGFNEQFF
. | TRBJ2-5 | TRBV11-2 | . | TGTGCCAGCAGGAGGGACATCCTTGAGACCCAGTACTTC | CASRRDILETQYF
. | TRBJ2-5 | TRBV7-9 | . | TGTGCCAGCAGCAAGAAGCTACAAGAGACCCAGTACTTC | CASSKKLQETQYF
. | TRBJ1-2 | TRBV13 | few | TGTGCCAGCAGCTTACGAAACGGGGATGGCTACACCTTC | CASSLRNGDGYTF
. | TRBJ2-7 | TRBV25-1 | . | TGTGCCAGCAGTGAGGTAGGATCCACCTACGAGCAGTACTTC | CASSEVGSTYEQYF
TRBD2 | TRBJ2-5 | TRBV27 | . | TGTGCCAGCAGTTTCATTAGCGGGGGGGCCTCGGAGACCCAGTACTTC | CASSFISGGASETQYF
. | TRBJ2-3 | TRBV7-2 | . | TGTGCCAGCTGCCCTGGGGTCCGGGAGTGCCCAGATACGCAGTATTTT | CASCPGVRECPDTQYF
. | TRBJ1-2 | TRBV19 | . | TGTGCCAGTAGTATAGTTACCAGGGGAACGTATGGCTACACCTTC | CASSIVTRGTYGYTF
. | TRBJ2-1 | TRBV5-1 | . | TGCGCCAGCAGCTTGTTACAGTACAATGAGCAGTTCTTC | CASSLLQYNEQFF
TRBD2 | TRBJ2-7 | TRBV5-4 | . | TGTGCCAGCAGCTCCGGGACTAGCGGGTACGAGCAGTACTTC | CASSSGTSGYEQYF
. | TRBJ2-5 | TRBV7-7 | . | TGTGCCAGCAGCTCCGGAGGGGGAAGAAGGAAAGAGACCCAGTACTTC | CASSSGGGRRKETQYF
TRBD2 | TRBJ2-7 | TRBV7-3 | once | TGTGCCAGCAGCTTACTAGCGGGAGGGGACGAGCAGTACTTC | CASSLLAGGDEQYF
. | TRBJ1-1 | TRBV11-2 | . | TGTGCCAGCAGCTTACCCGGTCGGGGTATTGGTGAAGCTTTCTTT | CASSLPGRGIGEAFF
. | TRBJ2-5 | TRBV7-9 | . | TGTGCCAGCAGCTCAGTCGGGACATCACAAGAGACCCAGTACTTC | CASSSVGTSQETQYF
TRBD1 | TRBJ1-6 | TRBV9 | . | TGTGCCAGCAGCGAAGACCCCAGTACAGGGGGCAGGTATAATTCACCCCTCCACTTT | CASSEDPSTGGRYNSPLHF
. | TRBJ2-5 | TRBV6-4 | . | TGTGCCAGCAGTGACCCAAGGACTATCCAAGAGACCCAGTACTTC | CASSDPRTIQETQYF
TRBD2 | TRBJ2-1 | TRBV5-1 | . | TGCGCCAGCAGCTTTCTAAGGCTAGCGGGACCTAGCTCCTACAATGAGCAGTTCTTC | CASSFLRLAGPSSYNEQFF
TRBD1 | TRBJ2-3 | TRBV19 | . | TGTGCCAGTAGTCTTCCGGGACAGCCGATAGATACGCAGTATTTT | CASSLPGQPIDTQYF
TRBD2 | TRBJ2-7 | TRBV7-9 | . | TGTGCCAGCACCACAACCGGGACTAGCTCGGGCGAGCAGTACTTC | CASTTTGTSSGEQYF